One and the same sample provided the 30 T cell receptor beta chains below, sequenced in a study of metastatic and nonmetastatic thyroid tumors. Each patient went into thyroid surgery without having received any treatment. Through MiXCR, TCRdb re-clonotyped the PCR reads. The table records over 30,000 clones, approximately 15% of them present only once. Sample: blood. These receptors all stem from a male donor with papillary thyroid cancer or a benign thyroid nodule (not recorded which). Some clones in this sample may be carry-over from other donors' samples.

This clone was recorded many times. This chain joins TRBV5-4 and TRBJ1-1; 7 nucleotides agree with TRBD1. CDR3 size: 15 residues. Germline CDR1 reads SGHNT; CDR2 reads YYREEE (reference sequence). J gave up 0 bases and V 3 bases, and 5 bases lay outside the gene matches. The CDR3 sequence: CASSSRGTVNTEAFF. The CDR3 DNA reads as TGTGCCAGCAGCTCGAGGGGGACAGTGAACACTGAAGCTTTCTTT. Full variable domain (missing parts from reference TRBV5-4 and TRBJ1-1): ETGVTQSPTHLIKTRGQQVTLRCSSQSGHNTVSWYQQALGQGPQFIFQYYREEENGRGNFPPRFSGLQFPNYSSELNVNALELDDSALYLCASSSRGTVNTEAFFGQGTRLTVV.

This clone came up a few times. J is TRBJ1-2 and V is TRBV6-1, with D perhaps TRBD1 (5 bases). This CDR3 has 12 amino acids. The germline V and J ends were trimmed by 7 bases and 2 bases, with 8 bases remaining between them. Per germline, CDR1 MNHNS and CDR2 SASEGT. The CDR3 loop is CASKAGNYGYTF. The CDR3 nucleotides are TGTGCCAGCAAGGCAGGGAACTATGGCTACACCTTC.

The chain has TRBV19 and TRBJ2-7; 9 nucleotides match TRBD1. The germline gives CDR1 LNHDA, CDR2 SQIVND (reference sequence). V gave up 4 bases and J gave up 5 bases; unmatched junction bases: 9. The length of the CDR3 is 15 residues. The DNA of the CDR3 is TGTGCCAGTAGTACCGGGACAGGGTCTTCCAACGAGCAGTACTTC. This sequence encodes CASSTGTGSSNEQYF.

Worth noting for this clone: It may be a read error: a sequence one base away is much more abundant. The chain joins TRBV6-1 to TRBJ2-7, with TRBD2 identical over 7 bases. The CDR3 runs to 14 residues. Germline CDR1 is MNHNS and CDR2 is SASEGT. CDR3 in DNA: TGTGCCGGCAGCTCTATCGGGAGGTCCTACGAGCAGTACTTC. It translates to CAGSSIGRSYEQYF.

This clone was observed at least ten times. The CDR3 nucleotides read TGTGCCAGTAGTATGGGAGGGTTGTACGAGCAGTACTTC. This encodes CASSMGGLYEQYF. This chain connects TRBV19 to TRBJ2-7, with TRBD2 matching 7 bases. CDR3 length: 13 amino acids. CDR1 is LNHDA and CDR2 is SQIVND in the germline V gene (reference sequence). The trim removed 3 bases at V and 4 bases at J, leaving 3 bases unmatched. Full variable domain (missing parts from reference TRBV19 and TRBJ2-7): DGGITQSPKYLFRKEGQNVTLSCEQNLNHDAMYWYRQDPGQGLRLIYYSQIVNDFQKGDIAEGYSVSREKKESFPLTVTSAQKNPTAFYLCASSMGGLYEQYFGPGTRLTVT.

This clone has at least ten counts. The chain has TRBV27 and TRBJ1-4; 8 nucleotides line up with TRBD1. The germline gives CDR1 MNHEY, CDR2 SMNVEV (reference sequence). V was pared by 5 bases and J by 8 bases, with 4 bases of the junction left unmatched. There are 13 residues in the CDR3. Here the CDR3 reads CASSPRTGEKLFF. CDR3 DNA: TGTGCCAGCAGTCCCCGGACAGGGGAAAAACTGTTTTTT.

With regard to this clone: Relative to the germline gene, one junction end is altered; a read error may explain this. The CDR3 protein is CATRRGGDSYNEQFF. Written as DNA, the CDR3 is TGTGCCACCAGGAGAGGCGGGGACTCCTACAATGAGCAGTTCTTC. The V gene is TRBV15, the J gene TRBJ2-1; possibly TRBD2 for D (6 bases). The CDR3 covers 15 residues. CDR1 is LNHNV and CDR2 is YYDKDF in the germline V gene (reference sequence).

There are many counts of this clone. This sequence joins TRBV30 and TRBJ1-3; D ambiguous. From germline, CDR1 is GTSNPN and CDR2 SVGIG (reference sequence). V was clipped by 4 bases and J by 1 base, with 11 bases between them. The CDR3 has 14 residues. CDR3 coding DNA: TGTGCCTGGACTTCGCGGAAGTCTGGAAACACCATATATTTT. This codes for CAWTSRKSGNTIYF.

This clone was seen repeatedly, ten times or more. V is TRBV11-2 and J is TRBJ1-2, with TRBD1 as a possible D gene (6 bases). CDR3 length: 14 residues. V shed 1 base and J shed 4 bases, with 10 bases lying between them. Germline CDR1 SGHAT, CDR2 FQNNGV. The CDR3 sequence: CASSLAQGSYGYTF. CDR3 DNA sequence: TGTGCCAGCAGCTTAGCGCAGGGGAGCTATGGCTACACCTTC.

This clone occurred many times. The chain couples TRBV27 to TRBJ2-2; weak D call: TRBD1 (6 bases). This CDR3 contains 16 residues. V shed 7 bases and J shed 3 bases, with 18 bases lying between them. Germline values: CDR1 MNHEY, CDR2 SMNVEV (reference sequence). CDR3 in amino acids: CASTHPQGIDTGELFF. Written as DNA, the CDR3 is TGTGCCAGCACCCACCCACAGGGCATCGACACCGGGGAGCTGTTTTTT.

This clone showed up many times. The chain is built from TRBV11-1 and TRBJ2-7; a possible D gene is TRBD1 (7 bases). The CDR3 consists of 16 residues. Per germline, CDR1 SGHAT and CDR2 FQDESV (reference sequence). V was cut by 1 base and J by 1 base, with 14 bases left in between. In DNA, the CDR3 is TGTGCCAGCAGCTTAGATAGTCAGGGGGGTTCCTACGAGCAGTACTTC. Protein product: CASSLDSQGGSYEQYF.

This clone was seen ten or more times. The chain carries TRBV6-1 and TRBJ2-6; D not certain. Germline V gene lookup returns CDR1 MNHNS and CDR2 SASEGT. The CDR3 has 12 residues. The V and J ends lost 8 bases and 0 bases respectively, with 2 bases between them. CDR3 region: CASSSGANVLTF. CDR3 nucleotide sequence: TGTGCCAGCTCCTCTGGGGCCAACGTCCTGACTTTC.

Only a few counts were recorded for this clone. An end of the junction does not agree with germline; a read error may underlie this. Other DNA variants within this sample encode the same CDR3. The chain carries TRBV12-3 or TRBV12-4 and TRBJ1-6; D is perhaps TRBD1 (6 bases). The CDR3 is made up of 14 amino acids. The CDR3 loop is CASRPQGRDSPLHF. CDR3 nucleotides: TGTGCCAGCAGGCCCCAGGGGAGGGATTCACCCCTACACTTT.

Many counts were recorded for this clone. This chain joins TRBV12-5 and TRBJ2-7, with 8 bases fitting TRBD1. Germline CDR1 reads LGHNT; CDR2 reads FRNRAP. The V gene end was trimmed by 4 bases and the J gene end by 5 bases; junction bases not matched to a gene: 7. This CDR3 contains 14 residues. In nucleotides, the CDR3 is TGTGCTAGTGGTTACGGACAGGGCGGCAACGAGCAGTACTTC. It encodes CASGYGQGGNEQYF. Full variable domain (remainder filled in from reference TRBV12-5 and TRBJ2-7): DARVTQTPRHKVTEMGQEVTMRCQPILGHNTVFWYRQTMMQGLELLAYFRNRAPLDDSGMPKDRFSAEMPDATLATLKIQPSEPRDSAVYFCASGYGQGGNEQYFGPGTRLTVT.

Many counts were recorded for this clone. V is TRBV30 and J is TRBJ2-7; 10 bases are shared with TRBD1. This CDR3 contains 12 residues. Germline lookup yields CDR1 GTSNPN and CDR2 SVGIG (reference sequence). CDR3 in amino acids: CAVWDRGNEQYF. The DNA for the CDR3 is TGTGCTGTGTGGGACAGGGGAAACGAGCAGTACTTC.

This clone was observed a handful of times. Since a much larger clone is just one base distant, this may be a read error. V gene TRBV27 combines with J gene TRBJ2-2; no definite D call. CDR3 length: 15 amino acids. Germline V gene data show CDR1 as MNHEY and CDR2 as SMNVEV (reference sequence). The V end lost 6 bases, the J end lost 1 base, and 12 bases lay between the germline ends. CDR3 bases: TGTGCCAGCAGCTTAAGCTGGAGGAACACCGGGGAGCTGTTTTTT. Protein: CASSLSWRNTGELFF.

This clone was detected ten times or more. The chain recombines TRBV5-1 with TRBJ2-2, with TRBD2 matching over 7 bases. This CDR3 contains 17 residues. Germline V gene data show CDR1 as SGHRS and CDR2 as YFSETQ. V lost 0 bases, J lost 5 bases, and 10 bases stayed unmatched. CDR3 residues: CASSLAQASGFTGELFF. The DNA of the CDR3 is TGCGCCAGCAGCTTGGCCCAAGCTAGCGGTTTTACCGGGGAGCTGTTTTTT.

This clone was recorded at least ten times. This chain links TRBV20-1 with TRBJ1-2; unclear D gene. The length of the CDR3 is 12 residues. Trimming shortened V by 5 bases and J by 7 bases, and 14 bases separated the two germline ends. Germline V CDR1 and CDR2: DFQATT, SNEGSKA (reference sequence). The CDR3 DNA reads as TGCAGTGCTCATGGGTCTATCGGTGGCTACACCTTC. Protein sequence: CSAHGSIGGYTF.

The V gene is TRBV6-2 or TRBV6-3, the J gene TRBJ1-1; D may be TRBD1 (5 bases). CDR3 length: 14 amino acids. CDR1 MNHEY and CDR2 SVGEGT come from the germline V gene. The V and J ends lost 3 bases and 11 bases respectively, with 19 bases between them. The CDR3 loop is CASSYQGGGTVAFF. The CDR3 DNA follows: TGTGCCAGCAGTTATCAGGGCGGAGGCACTGTGGCTTTCTTT.

This clone was detected ten times or more. The CDR3 loop reads CASTPTGLAREQYF. DNA of the CDR3: TGTGCCAGCACCCCCACAGGACTAGCTCGGGAGCAGTACTTC. This chain joins TRBV6-2 or TRBV6-3 and TRBJ2-7; 8 nucleotides match TRBD2. V lost 7 bases, J lost 7 bases, and 12 bases stayed unmatched. Germline values: CDR1 MNHEY, CDR2 SVGEGT. This CDR3 has 14 amino acids.

This clone is medium-sized. J is TRBJ2-1 and V is TRBV6-1; D ambiguous. Per germline, CDR1 MNHNS and CDR2 SASEGT. Deletions cut 0 bases from V and 3 bases from J, with 12 bases between. The CDR3 loop spans 16 amino acids. DNA for the CDR3: TGTGCCAGCAGTGAAGCTCAGGCAACCTACTACAATGAGCAGTTCTTC. Protein sequence: CASSEAQATYYNEQFF.

The V and J genes are TRBV10-3 and TRBJ2-7; no clear D. V was shortened by 4 bases and J by 1 base, with 5 bases between the two germline ends. This CDR3 region has 12 residues. CDR1 is ENHRY, CDR2 SYGVKD, per germline. The DNA for the CDR3 is TGTGCCATCAGTGCAGAGTCCTACGAGCAGTACTTC. The encoded protein is CAISAESYEQYF.

Of note for this clone: A much larger clonotype is one base distant, so this may be a read error. Other DNA variants within this sample encode the same CDR3. The chain joins TRBV18 to TRBJ1-4; D is uncertain. V was clipped by 3 bases and J by 6 bases, with 8 bases between them. CDR3 length: 13 residues. The germline gives CDR1 KGHSH, CDR2 LQKENI. The CDR3 DNA follows: TGTGCCAGCTCACCGGCAGGTGATGAAAAACTGTTTTTT. Translating it yields CASSPAGDEKLFF.

This clone was seen many times. The chain links TRBV30 to TRBJ2-7; a weak D match, TRBD2 (5 bases). Germline values: CDR1 GTSNPN, CDR2 SVGIG (reference sequence). Trimming took off 1 base at V and 2 bases at J, with 12 bases between the two ends. There are 14 residues in the CDR3. For the CDR3, the DNA is TGTGCCTGGAGTGGTGGAGGAATGACCTACGAGCAGTACTTC. Its protein is CAWSGGGMTYEQYF.

This clone was seen repeatedly, ten times or more. This chain links TRBV6-1 with TRBJ2-7; no clear D gene. This CDR3 comprises 11 residues. With 8 bases removed from V and 6 bases from J, the gap between germline ends came to 11 bases. The germline V gene encodes CDR1 MNHNS and CDR2 SASEGT. The CDR3 nucleotides read TGTGCCAGCGGCTATTCGGGCGAGCAGTACTTC. Translation: CASGYSGEQYF.

This clone was found many times. The V gene is TRBV29-1, the J gene TRBJ2-3, with D unclear. Germline assignment: CDR1 SQVTM and CDR2 ANQGSEA. The V end lost 4 bases, the J end lost 2 bases, and 10 bases lay between the germline ends. The CDR3 runs 13 residues. The CDR3 DNA reads TGCAGCGTTGTGAGAGTATCCACAGATACGCAGTATTTT. It yields the protein CSVVRVSTDTQYF.

Ten or more counts support this clone. J is TRBJ2-5 and V is TRBV7-9; D could derive from TRBD1 or TRBD2 (6 bases each). V gave up 1 base and J gave up 5 bases, with 14 bases separating them. The CDR3 sequence is 15 residues long. Germline CDR1 SEHNR, CDR2 FQNEAQ (reference sequence). As DNA, the CDR3 is TGTGCCAGCAGCTTAGGCCGGGGGCTTAGGGAGACCCAGTACTTC. Residues: CASSLGRGLRETQYF.

This clone has at least ten counts. This chain connects TRBV14 to TRBJ1-1; no firm D call. The CDR3 contains 14 residues. Trimming took 0 bases from V and 5 from J, leaving 10 bases between them. Germline V gene data show CDR1 as SGHDN and CDR2 as FVKESK. CDR3 bases: TGTGCCAGCAGCCAAGAACACCGCGGAACTGAAGCTTTCTTT. It encodes CASSQEHRGTEAFF.

V and J are TRBV27 and TRBJ2-7, with no clear D. Germline values: CDR1 MNHEY, CDR2 SMNVEV (reference sequence). Trimming removed 2 bases at V and 2 bases at J, with 16 bases between. CDR3 length: 16 residues. CDR3 region: CASSLDWALKPYEQYF. CDR3 DNA sequence: TGTGCCAGCAGTTTAGACTGGGCCCTTAAGCCCTACGAGCAGTACTTC.

This clone has a count of ten or more. This sequence joins TRBV2 and TRBJ2-2; 7 bases are shared with TRBD1. Germline-derived CDR1 and CDR2 are SNHLY and FYNNEI. CDR3 length: 15 residues. The trim removed 6 bases at V and 5 bases at J, leaving 9 bases unmatched. The CDR3 DNA is TGTGCCAGCAGCCTGACAGGGTCTTATACCGGGGAGCTGTTTTTT. The encoded protein is CASSLTGSYTGELFF. Together with reference TRBV2 and TRBJ2-2, the CDR3 gives the full variable domain: EPEVTQTPSHQVTQMGQEVILRCVPISNHLYFYWYRQILGQKVEFLVSFYNNEISEKSEIFDDQFSVERPDGSNFTLKIRSTKLEDSAMYFCASSLTGSYTGELFFGEGSRLTVL.